The 31 T cell receptor beta chains below were found in one sample sequenced in a study of T cell responses to AZD1222 COVID-19 vaccine. The assay was immunoSEQ multiplex PCR, and TCRdb's table has in-frame clones only and misses some. The sample has approximately 140,000 clones, 85% to 95% seen once. Material: peripheral blood, obtained 28 days after the second AZD1222 dose. The source of these receptors is an adult who received the AZD1222 COVID-19 vaccine.

V usage is TRBV18 and J usage is TRBJ2-3; maybe TRBD2 (6 bases). The germline gives CDR1 KGHSH, CDR2 LQKENI. V was pared by 4 bases and J by 6 bases, with 11 bases between. The CDR3 length is 13 residues. This chain's CDR3 is CASSLSGRDTQYF. The DNA of the CDR3 is TGTGCCAGCTCACTCAGCGGGCGGGATACGCAGTATTTT. The variable domain in full, with the rest retrieved from reference TRBV18 and TRBJ2-3, is NAGVMQNPRHLVRRRGQEARLRCSPMKGHSHVYWYRQLPEEGLKFMVYLQKENIIDESGMPKERFSAEFPKEGPSILRIQQVVRGDSAAYFCASSLSGRDTQYFGPGTRLTVL.

The genes are TRBV6-5 and TRBJ1-1; unclear D gene. Germline CDR1 and CDR2: MNHEY and SVGAGI. This CDR3 spans 14 amino acids. Between the trimmed V and J ends, which lost 4 bases and 0 bases, there was a span of 9 bases. CDR3 protein: CASSFQAMNTEAFF. In nucleotides, the CDR3 is TGTGCCAGCAGTTTTCAGGCTATGAACACTGAAGCTTTCTTT.

The rearrangement joins TRBV4-1 to TRBJ1-2; no clear D. CDR1 MGHRA and CDR2 YSYEKL come from the germline V gene. The CDR3 runs 16 residues. V was shortened by 1 base and J by 3 bases, with 15 bases between the two germline ends. The CDR3 nucleotides are TGCGCCAGCAGCCAAGGAATGGGTTCGATGGACTATGGCTACACCTTC. Translated, it gives CASSQGMGSMDYGYTF.

The chain is built from TRBV28 and TRBJ1-5; 10 bases fit TRBD1. Germline values: CDR1 MDHEN, CDR2 SYDVKM. V lost 7 bases to trimming and J lost 1 base; unmatched junction nucleotides: 10. The CDR3 totals 17 residues. The DNA for the CDR3 is TGTGCCAGCATCTTCGGGACAGGGGTAAAGAGCAATCAGCCCCAGCATTTT. Its protein is CASIFGTGVKSNQPQHF.

The V gene is TRBV5-5, the J gene TRBJ1-1; D possibly corresponds to TRBD1 (6 bases). V was pared by 2 bases and J by 5 bases, with 22 bases between. The germline CDR1 and CDR2 sequences are SGHKS and YYEKEE (reference sequence). This CDR3 comprises 17 residues. CDR3 sequence reads: CASSFDSTRGRGTEAFF. In DNA form, the CDR3 reads TGTGCCAGCAGCTTCGACTCGACCAGGGGAAGGGGGACTGAAGCTTTCTTT.

The chain has TRBV6-2 or TRBV6-3 and TRBJ1-1; 7 nucleotides match TRBD1. The junction had 8 bases not matched to a gene; V was cut back by 7 bases and J by 3 bases. The length of the CDR3 is 14 residues. Per the germline V gene, CDR1 is MNHEY and CDR2 is SVGEGT. CDR3: CASIPGGRHTEAFF. In DNA form, the CDR3 reads TGTGCCAGCATCCCAGGGGGGCGACACACTGAAGCTTTCTTT.

The chain uses TRBV6-1 and TRBJ2-1; 8 nucleotides agree with TRBD2. V trimming: 3 bases; J trimming: 4 bases; junction bases outside the gene matches: 8. The CDR3 contains 16 residues. Germline V lookup: CDR1 MNHNS, CDR2 SASEGT. CDR3 nucleotides: TGTGCCAGCAGTGACGCGAGCGGGGGTGGGTACAATGAGCAGTTCTTC. Translating it yields CASSDASGGGYNEQFF.

The sample holds one count of this clone. The J gene is TRBJ1-2, the V gene TRBV7-2; no definite D call. Trimming left V 1 base short and J 5 bases short, with 11 bases between. The CDR3 consists of 14 residues. The V gene's germline CDR1 is SGHTA and CDR2 FQGNSA. This CDR3 is CASSLDRQGYGYTF. DNA for the CDR3: TGTGCCAGCAGCTTAGATCGTCAAGGATATGGCTACACCTTC.

The V call is TRBV6-2 or TRBV6-3, the J call TRBJ1-4; D uncertain. From germline, CDR1 is MNHEY and CDR2 SVGEGT. The CDR3 has 14 residues. V was pared by 6 bases and J by 8 bases, with 16 bases between. The CDR3 nucleotides are TGTGCCAGCAGCGCCCGGACCCTAGAGGAAAAACTGTTTTTT. Its protein is CASSARTLEEKLFF.

The V gene is TRBV20-1, the J gene TRBJ1-1; 9 bases align to TRBD1. V was clipped by 5 bases and J by 11 bases; unmatched bases: 3. The CDR3 spans 10 residues. The germline gives CDR1 DFQATT, CDR2 SNEGSKA (reference sequence). The CDR3 loop is CSARDRGAFF. The CDR3 nucleotides are TGCAGTGCTCGCGACAGGGGGGCTTTCTTT.

The chain employs TRBV12-5 and TRBJ2-5; perhaps TRBD1 as D (6 bases). Per germline, CDR1 LGHNT and CDR2 FRNRAP. CDR3 length: 16 residues. V was shortened by 0 bases and J by 1 base, with 12 bases between the two germline ends. For the CDR3, the DNA is TGTGCTAGTGGTTTGGTAGGGATAGGGGGCCAAGAGACCCAGTACTTC. Its translation is CASGLVGIGGQETQYF.

V is TRBV21-1 and J is TRBJ1-1; the DNA was not compared with TRBD1, the D call given in the table. TRBV21-1 corresponds to a pseudogene. The CDR3 sequence is 13 residues long. Here the CDR3 DNA reads TGTGCCAGCTTAACAGGAGAAGATGCTGAAGCTTTCTTT. It yields the protein CASLTGEDAEAFF.

This rearrangement joins TRBV28 to TRBJ1-3; unclear D gene. Germline CDR1 and CDR2: MDHEN and SYDVKM. V gave up 7 bases and J gave up 7 bases, with 8 bases separating them. The CDR3 covers 11 residues. CDR3 loop: CASKGGNTIYF. CDR3 nucleotide sequence: TGTGCCAGCAAAGGCGGGAACACCATATATTTT. Using reference TRBV28 and TRBJ1-3 for the parts outside the CDR3, the full variable domain is DVKVTQSSRYLVKRTGEKVFLECVQDMDHENMFWYRQDPGLGLRLIYFSYDVKMKEKGDIPEGYSVSREKKERFSLILESASTNQTSMYLCASKGGNTIYFGEGSWLTVV.

The V gene is TRBV6-1, the J gene TRBJ1-2, with D hard to call. The germline CDR1 and CDR2 sequences are MNHNS and SASEGT. This CDR3 is built from 14 residues. With 2 bases removed from V and 2 bases from J, the gap between germline ends came to 9 bases. This CDR3 reads CASSEYAVNYGYTF. In nucleotides, the CDR3 is TGTGCCAGCAGTGAATATGCGGTGAACTATGGCTACACCTTC.

This clone was recorded a few times. The V and J genes are TRBV28 and TRBJ2-1, with D perhaps matching TRBD1 (5 bases). Germline lookup yields CDR1 MDHEN and CDR2 SYDVKM. The ends were cut back, 7 bases at V and 5 bases at J, with 18 bases in the middle. The CDR3 contains 15 residues. The CDR3, as DNA: TGTGCCAGCACCCCAGGGTCTTATGGGGACAATGAGCAGTTCTTC. Protein: CASTPGSYGDNEQFF. The full variable domain, with the rest looked up from reference TRBV28 and TRBJ2-1, is DVKVTQSSRYLVKRTGEKVFLECVQDMDHENMFWYRQDPGLGLRLIYFSYDVKMKEKGDIPEGYSVSREKKERFSLILESASTNQTSMYLCASTPGSYGDNEQFFGPGTRLTVL.

V and J are TRBV4-3 and TRBJ2-2; a weak D match, TRBD1 (6 bases). From germline, CDR1 is LGHNA and CDR2 YSLEER. The CDR3 consists of 15 residues. Trimming pared 3 bases from V and 5 bases from J, leaving 13 bases between. CDR3 nucleotide sequence: TGCGCCAGCAGCCAGTCAATAGGGGGTACCGGGGAGCTGTTTTTT. It yields the protein CASSQSIGGTGELFF.

This sequence joins TRBV29-1 and TRBJ1-1; D perhaps matches TRBD1 (6 bases). The CDR3 covers 13 residues. Germline V CDR1 and CDR2: SQVTM, ANQGSEA. The V end lost 4 bases, the J end lost 8 bases, and 17 bases lay between the germline ends. The CDR3 spells CSVVGGWEIEAFF. DNA of the CDR3: TGCAGCGTTGTAGGGGGGTGGGAGATCGAAGCTTTCTTT. Full variable domain (missing parts from reference TRBV29-1 and TRBJ1-1): SAVISQKPSRDICQRGTSLTIQCQVDSQVTMMFWYRQQPGQSLTLIATANQGSEATYESGFVIDKFPISRPNLTFSTLTVSNMSPEDSSIYLCSVVGGWEIEAFFGQGTRLTVV.

The gene calls are TRBV10-3 and TRBJ2-1; 8 nucleotides align to TRBD1. The length of the CDR3 is 16 residues. V shed 5 bases and J 8 bases; nucleotides not matched to a gene: 14. Germline V CDR1 and CDR2: ENHRY, SYGVKD. The CDR3 sequence: CAISTRTGTGWDEQFF. DNA of the CDR3: TGTGCCATCAGTACGAGGACAGGGACGGGTTGGGATGAGCAGTTCTTC.

The V call is TRBV30, the J call TRBJ2-6; 7 bases fit TRBD1. The ends lost 2 bases at V and 0 bases at J; junction bases unmatched: 4. Germline CDR1 is GTSNPN and CDR2 is SVGIG (reference sequence). The CDR3 loop spans 16 amino acids. The CDR3, as DNA: TGTGCCTGGAGTCGGACAGGACTCTCTGGGGCCAACGTCCTGACTTTC. Translation: CAWSRTGLSGANVLTF.

The chain links TRBV12-3 or TRBV12-4 to TRBJ1-2; 10 bases map to TRBD1. The J segment lost 7 bases and the V segment lost 6 bases, leaving 5 bases of the junction unmatched. CDR3 length: 13 amino acids. CDR3 nucleotides: TGTGCCAGCAGCCGGGACAGGGGTTTTGGCTACACCTTC. This gives the protein CASSRDRGFGYTF.

This chain uses TRBV19 with TRBJ1-1; D perhaps matches TRBD1 (5 bases). V lost 9 bases, J lost 7 bases, and 21 bases lay in between. The CDR3 is made up of 14 amino acids. Per the germline V gene, CDR1 is LNHDA and CDR2 is SQIVND (reference sequence). The CDR3 loop reads CASTDGGPVGEAFF. DNA for the CDR3: TGTGCCAGCACTGATGGGGGTCCCGTTGGTGAAGCTTTCTTT.

The chain is built from TRBV19 and TRBJ1-1; tentatively, D is TRBD1 (6 bases). The CDR3 sequence is 14 residues long. The germline V and J ends were trimmed by 3 bases and 0 bases, with 8 bases remaining between them. Per the germline V gene, CDR1 is LNHDA and CDR2 is SQIVND (reference sequence). CDR3 region: CASSMGALNTEAFF. CDR3 bases: TGTGCCAGTAGTATGGGGGCCTTGAACACTGAAGCTTTCTTT.

V and J are TRBV2 and TRBJ1-6, with TRBD1 matching 7 bases. Germline trimming cut 7 bases from V and 0 bases from J; bases unmatched to any gene: 6. Germline values: CDR1 SNHLY, CDR2 FYNNEI. The CDR3 is made up of 16 amino acids. The CDR3 loop is CASIGGQSSYNSPLHF. CDR3 nucleotide sequence: TGTGCCAGCATAGGGGGACAGAGCTCCTATAATTCACCCCTCCACTTT.

The chain is built from TRBV6-2 or TRBV6-3 and TRBJ2-7, with TRBD1 matching over 9 bases. This CDR3 has 14 amino acids. The trim removed 5 bases at V and 5 bases at J, leaving 7 bases unmatched. From germline, CDR1 is MNHEY and CDR2 SVGEGT. CDR3 DNA sequence: TGTGCCAGCAGTCGGGACAGGGCTCTCGACGAGCAGTACGTC. Encoded protein: CASSRDRALDEQYV.

In its sample, this clone was seen a few times. This sequence joins TRBV27 and TRBJ1-6; 9 positions agree with TRBD1. V shed 7 bases and J 7 bases; nucleotides not matched to a gene: 5. Germline V lookup: CDR1 MNHEY, CDR2 SMNVEV (reference sequence). This CDR3 has 14 residues. Here the CDR3 DNA reads TGTGCCAGCACCCCTGGGACAGGGAATTCACCCCTCCACTTT. This sequence encodes CASTPGTGNSPLHF.

This clone turned up a few times. This sequence joins TRBV4-2 and TRBJ2-2; the D is unclear. This CDR3 is 15 amino acids long. The germline CDR1 and CDR2 sequences are LGHNA and YNFKEQ. The germline V and J ends were trimmed by 2 bases and 4 bases, with 11 bases remaining between them. The CDR3 loop reads CASSQHLLTTGELFF. Here the CDR3 DNA reads TGTGCCAGCAGCCAACATTTGCTTACCACCGGGGAGCTGTTTTTT.

The rearrangement uses TRBV5-1 and TRBJ1-2; maybe TRBD1 (6 bases). Germline V gives CDR1 SGHRS, CDR2 YFSETQ. V dropped 0 bases and J dropped 7 bases, with 13 bases sitting between them. The CDR3 spans 14 residues. The CDR3 sequence is CASSLGQETSGYTF. CDR3 sequence (DNA): TGCGCCAGCAGCTTGGGACAGGAGACGTCTGGCTACACCTTC. Filled out from reference TRBV5-1 and TRBJ1-2, the complete variable domain reads KAGVTQTPRYLIKTRGQQVTLSCSPISGHRSVSWYQQTPGQGLQFLFEYFSETQRNKGNFPGRFSGRQFSNSRSEMNVSTLELGDSALYLCASSLGQETSGYTFGSGTRLTVV.

The chain joins TRBV19 to TRBJ1-5; 11 bases match TRBD1. Germline V lookup: CDR1 LNHDA, CDR2 SQIVND (reference sequence). The CDR3 consists of 15 residues. After removal of 6 bases from V and 2 bases from J, the junction contained 3 bases not matched to a gene. CDR3 loop: CASRDRGLGNQPQHF. CDR3 in DNA: TGTGCCAGTAGGGACAGGGGGCTCGGCAATCAGCCCCAGCATTTT. Full variable domain (remainder filled in from reference TRBV19 and TRBJ1-5): DGGITQSPKYLFRKEGQNVTLSCEQNLNHDAMYWYRQDPGQGLRLIYYSQIVNDFQKGDIAEGYSVSREKKESFPLTVTSAQKNPTAFYLCASRDRGLGNQPQHFGDGTRLSIL.

This clone was observed a single time. The chain joins TRBV28 to TRBJ1-1; D may be TRBD1 (6 bases). Germline CDR1 and CDR2: MDHEN and SYDVKM. The length of the CDR3 is 18 residues. The V gene lost 8 bases and the J gene lost 0 bases, with 25 bases spanning the gap. The CDR3 DNA is TGTGCCAGCCCGAGAAGCCCTGGAACTGGGGGCATGAACACTGAAGCTTTCTTT. This encodes CASPRSPGTGGMNTEAFF.

The genes are TRBV7-2 and TRBJ2-7; D uncertain. Germline lookup yields CDR1 SGHTA and CDR2 FQGNSA. This CDR3 spans 13 amino acids. Deletions cut 3 bases from V and 6 bases from J, with 12 bases between. CDR3 amino acids: CASSLPPSGEQYV. CDR3 nucleotide sequence: TGTGCCAGCAGCTTGCCACCCTCCGGCGAGCAGTACGTC.

This chain connects TRBV5-6 to TRBJ2-3, with 9 bases lining up with TRBD2. There are 16 residues in the CDR3. V was clipped by 0 bases and J by 4 bases; unmatched bases: 6. Looked up from germline, CDR1 is SGHDT and CDR2 is YYEEEE. The CDR3 loop reads CASSLALREGSDTQYF. Here the CDR3 DNA reads TGTGCCAGCAGCTTGGCGTTGCGGGAGGGATCAGATACGCAGTATTTT.